The clone carrying this T cell receptor (beta chain) was counted once. The data are from a study of blood T cell repertoires in COVID-19. Study summary: The origin of the acute and convalescent COVID-19 samples was the United States, Italy and Spain. The analysed material was cDNA or gDNA that came from T cells, B-cell-depleted T cells, or PBMCs.

V lost 4 bases to trimming and J lost 5 bases; unmatched junction nucleotides: 7. Germline CDR1 reads LGHDT; CDR2 reads YNNKEL (reference sequence). The CDR3 sequence is 14 residues long. Enrollment of patients from Seattle took place during active infection, with longitudinal follow-up. Per the study methods: Using reference gene primer amplification, nucleated cell counts were estimated. Measured with immunoSEQ multiplex PCR; TCRdb has only the in-frame clones, and not every one. V, J and clone size derive from that table, while D and trimming were established from the DNA sequence. The data hold 250,000 to 300,000 clones, with nearly 90% observed a single time.

The specimen sequenced was peripheral blood. The receptor was derived from a woman aged 60-75 years with COVID-19, enrolled during active disease. The genes are TRBV3-1 (or the pseudogene TRBV3-2) and TRBJ2-5; 7 bases agree with TRBD1. The CDR3 is CASSPNRGAETQYF. In nucleotides, the CDR3 is TGTGCCAGCAGCCCCAACAGGGGAGCGGAGACCCAGTACTTC.